This TCR beta chain was captured in a study of blood T cell repertoires in COVID-19 (dated by TCRdb to 2019 to 2021). For the wider study: Collaborator samples came from the United States, Italy and Spain and covered acute and convalescent phases of COVID-19. Deeply sampled blood TCRbeta repertoires from subjects exposed to, actively infected with, or recovered from COVID-19 were included in the dataset. The samples were drawn from the first 160 participants of the ongoing ImmuneRACE study and from some 1,300 subjects provided by 6 global collaborators. Sample metadata almost always included a de-identified subject ID, COVID-19 status, age in years and sex. The material from the prospective study consisted of cDNA or gDNA derived from T cells, B-cell-depleted T cells, or PBMCs. A freely available public database, intended as a resource for researchers studying the immune response to SARS-CoV-2, is where the repertoires were released. HLA class I and class II types, where available, came from metadata supplied by the sample provider rather than from assay-based typing. Points the paper makes about the study in general: The amount of clinical and demographic metadata varied by source and participant and was provided uncurated.

TCRbeta CDR3 regions were amplified from genomic DNA by means of the immunoSEQ Assay, a bias-controlled multiplex PCR. The study's processing was this. The number of nucleated cells in each sample was estimated by amplification of reference gene primers within the assay. To quantify the absolute abundance of each unique TCRbeta CDR3 rearrangement, sequence reads were collapsed and filtered. For each sample, productive Simpson clonality was calculated as the square root of Simpson's diversity index over productive rearrangements. Entries here come from immuneACCESS through TCRdb and include only in-frame sequences with V and J called. Some clones fail to appear in such tables; in the studies checked, an unresolved V gene covers under half of the shortfall, and the cause of the remainder is unknown. V, J and clone size were drawn from that table, and D and trimming were deduced from the DNA. This sample comprises around 290,000 clones, about nine tenths of them detected only once. More than 0.95% of the sample belongs to the ten largest clones.

Participants in the prospective study were enrolled through a virtual design, were aged 18 to 89 years, and lived in fewer than 30 United States geographic areas. In the prospective study, cohorts were assigned on the basis of participant-reported clinical history obtained from a screening survey and a study questionnaire. Recovered participants in ImmuneRACE Cohort 3 were defined as having two consecutive negative NP/OP PCR tests, clearance from a healthcare professional, or resolution of symptoms. In the prospective study, whole blood, serum and a nasopharyngeal or oropharyngeal swab were collected from each participant by mobile phlebotomists. Over a roughly 2-month period, participants in the prospective study had the option of providing additional blood draws and questionnaires. Before DNA extraction, prospective study blood samples were shipped either frozen or at room temperature. After removal of 5 bases from V and 4 bases from J, the junction retains 0 bases not matched to a gene. The cysteine opens and the phenylalanine closes a CDR3 of 11 amino acids. Only CDR3 DNA remains: 33 bases, in frame from the first base. As encoded in the germline V gene (reference sequence), CDR1 is GTSNPN while CDR2 is SVGIG.

A note on this clone: The antigen it binds to is not known. The record has no base qualities; no much larger clone is one base away. Distinct nucleotide sequences in the sample also encode this CDR3.

The rearrangement combines TRBV30 with TRBJ1-2; the junction holds 8 bases that match TRBD1. This TCR derives from a woman in her 30s who had recovered from COVID-19. The sample was PBMCs or T cells enriched from blood (not recorded which). The DNA reads TGTGCCTGGGACAGGGGCTATGGCTACACCTTC. This sequence encodes CAWDRGYGYTF.